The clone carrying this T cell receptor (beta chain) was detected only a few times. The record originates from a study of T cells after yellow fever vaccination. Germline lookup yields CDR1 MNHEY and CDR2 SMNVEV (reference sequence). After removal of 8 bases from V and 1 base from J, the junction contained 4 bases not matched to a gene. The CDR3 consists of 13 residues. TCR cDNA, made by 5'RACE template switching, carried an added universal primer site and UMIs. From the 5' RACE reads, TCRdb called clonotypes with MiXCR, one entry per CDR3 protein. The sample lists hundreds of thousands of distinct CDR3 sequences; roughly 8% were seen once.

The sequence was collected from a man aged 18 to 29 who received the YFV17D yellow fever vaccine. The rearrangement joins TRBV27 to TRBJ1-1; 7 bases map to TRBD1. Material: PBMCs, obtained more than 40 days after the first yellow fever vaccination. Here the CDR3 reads CASFRTGNTEAFF. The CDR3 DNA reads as TGTGCCAGCTTCCGGACAGGGAACACTGAAGCTTTCTTT.